Listed below are T cell receptor beta chains from one sample, sequenced in a study of blood T cell repertoires in COVID-19. The repertoire was sequenced with immunoSEQ multiplex PCR; TCRdb's copy has only in-frame clones and lacks some. The sample holds about 150,000 clones; around 73% are singletons and the top ten take roughly 11%. Sequences were obtained from peripheral blood. Receptor source: a man between 60 and 75 years old who had recovered from COVID-19. Each CDR3 is given with its conserved first and last residue. A D gene is named only where the DNA matches it firmly. Only part of the rows carry a size: once, few, many, or a class if the clone is expanded.

>.|TRBV18|TRBJ2-7|.
CASSLRGNVVYEQYF
TGTGCCAGCTCACTCCGGGGGAATGTTGTCTACGAGCAGTACTTC
>.|TRBV6-2/TRBV6-3|TRBJ2-7|TRBD1
CASTPTGGQGMGEQYF
TGTGCCAGCACCCCAACGGGCGGACAGGGGATGGGCGAGCAGTACTTC
>.|TRBV4-3|TRBJ1-5|.
CASSQDLNQPQHF
TGCGCCAGCAGCCAAGATCTTAATCAGCCCCAGCATTTT
>.|TRBV12-3/TRBV12-4|TRBJ1-1|.
CASSLSGYNEAFF
TGTGCCAGCAGTTTATCCGGGTATAATGAAGCTTTCTTT
>.|TRBV28|TRBJ1-5|.
CASSLAIDSNQPQHF
TGTGCCAGCAGTTTGGCCATCGATAGCAATCAGCCCCAGCATTTT
>.|TRBV6-2/TRBV6-3|TRBJ2-7|TRBD1
CASSQTGGFTYEQYF
TGTGCCAGCAGCCAAACAGGGGGCTTTACCTACGAGCAGTACTTC
>few|TRBV7-2|TRBJ2-3|TRBD2
CASSSTSGRGKDTQYF
TGTGCCAGCAGCTCTACTAGCGGGAGGGGCAAAGATACGCAGTATTTT
>.|TRBV18|TRBJ2-7|TRBD2
CASSMRRGGIGDEQYF
TGTGCCAGCTCAATGCGACGCGGGGGGATCGGGGACGAGCAGTACTTC
>.|TRBV5-4|TRBJ1-3|TRBD1
CASSSDRGRSGNTIYF
TGTGCCAGCAGCTCCGACAGGGGCCGCTCTGGAAACACCATATATTTT
>.|TRBV19|TRBJ2-1|TRBD2
CASSWGGGAYEQFF
TGTGCCAGTAGTTGGGGCGGGGGGGCCTATGAGCAGTTCTTC
>.|TRBV27|TRBJ1-1|TRBD1
CASSHKTGGVVLNTEAFF
TGTGCCAGCAGTCATAAAACAGGGGGCGTTGTGTTGAACACTGAAGCTTTCTTT
>.|TRBV28|TRBJ1-2|TRBD1
CASSLSGQGFPYGYTF
TGTGCCAGCAGCTTATCGGGACAGGGCTTCCCTTATGGCTACACCTTC
>.|TRBV7-9|TRBJ2-7|.
CASSIPGSPARDEQYF
TGTGCCAGCAGCATCCCGGGGTCCCCTGCTAGGGACGAGCAGTACTTC
>.|TRBV5-1|TRBJ2-2|TRBD2
CASSLQAGVTGELFF
TGCGCCAGCAGCTTGCAAGCGGGAGTCACCGGGGAGCTGTTTTTT
>.|TRBV29-1|TRBJ2-1|.
CSAKMPWPTGSSYNEQFF
TGCAGCGCAAAGATGCCGTGGCCCACGGGAAGCTCCTACAATGAGCAGTTCTTC
>.|TRBV6-6|TRBJ2-1|TRBD2
CASSNSGGASNEQFF
TGTGCCAGCAGTAATAGCGGGGGGGCGAGCAATGAGCAGTTCTTC
>.|TRBV4-3|TRBJ2-2|.
CASSQALGPGELFF
TGCGCCAGCAGCCAAGCGCTGGGGCCCGGGGAGCTGTTTTTT
>.|TRBV5-6|TRBJ2-7|.
CASSHDWSPAYEQYF
TGTGCCAGCAGCCACGATTGGAGTCCTGCCTACGAGCAGTACTTC
>.|TRBV28|TRBJ1-2|TRBD1
CASSSGTGGYGYTF
TGTGCCAGCAGCAGCGGGACAGGGGGCTATGGCTACACCTTC
>.|TRBV10-3|TRBJ1-1|.
CAISNNGGTEAFF
TGTGCCATCTCGAACAACGGGGGGACTGAAGCTTTCTTT
>.|TRBV7-2|TRBJ1-1|TRBD1
CASSPRQGKAFF
TGTGCCAGCAGCCCCCGACAGGGGAAAGCTTTCTTT
>.|TRBV6-2/TRBV6-3|TRBJ2-2|TRBD1
CASSYAPDRPGELFF
TGTGCCAGCAGTTACGCTCCGGACAGGCCCGGGGAGCTGTTTTTT
>few|TRBV4-2|TRBJ2-3|.
CASSQEKLVTDTQYF
TGTGCCAGCAGCCAAGAAAAGCTGGTCACAGATACGCAGTATTTT
>.|TRBV27|TRBJ2-7|.
CASSFRGRGYEQYF
TGTGCCAGCAGTTTTCGGGGCAGGGGCTACGAGCAGTACTTC
>few|TRBV19|TRBJ2-2|TRBD2
CASSISGTTTGELFF
TGTGCCAGTAGTATAAGCGGGACTACCACCGGGGAGCTGTTTTTT
>.|TRBV7-6|TRBJ2-5|.
CASSLNAGSQETQYF
TGTGCCAGCAGCTTAAATGCAGGGTCTCAAGAGACCCAGTACTTC
>.|TRBV3-1/TRBV3-2|TRBJ2-3|TRBD2
CASSQRGGDTQYF
TGTGCCAGCAGCCAACGGGGAGGGGATACGCAGTATTTT
>.|TRBV6-6|TRBJ2-7|TRBD2
CASRYPSSGSSYEQYF
TGTGCCAGCAGATACCCGAGTAGCGGGTCCTCCTACGAGCAGTACTTC
>.|TRBV6-2/TRBV6-3|TRBJ2-1|.
CASSPSGRTTTKFF
TGTGCCAGCAGCCCCTCTGGGAGGACAACAACTAAGTTCTTC
>.|TRBV6-1|TRBJ1-1|.
CASSEERNTEAFF
TGTGCCAGCAGTGAAGAGAGGAACACTGAAGCTTTCTTT
>.|TRBV5-1|TRBJ2-1|.
CASSPDMVAEQFF
TGCGCCAGCAGCCCGGACATGGTAGCTGAGCAGTTCTTC
>.|TRBV12-3/TRBV12-4|TRBJ1-4|TRBD1
CASSGQGWEKLFF
TGTGCCAGCAGCGGACAGGGGTGGGAAAAACTGTTTTTT
>few|TRBV4-1|TRBJ2-1|TRBD2
CASSLWASGSWNEQFF
TGCGCCAGCAGCCTTTGGGCTAGCGGGAGTTGGAATGAGCAGTTCTTC
>.|TRBV2|TRBJ1-2|TRBD1
CASSQGQTNYGYTF
TGTGCCAGCAGCCAGGGACAGACTAACTATGGCTACACCTTC
>.|TRBV28|TRBJ2-7|.
CASSPSLAPSYEQYF
TGTGCCAGCAGCCCTAGCTTGGCCCCCTCCTACGAGCAGTACTTC
>.|TRBV6-6|TRBJ1-5|.
CASSYSAGEMNQPQHF
TGTGCCAGCAGTTACTCGGCAGGGGAGATGAATCAGCCCCAGCATTTT
>.|TRBV19|TRBJ2-7|.
CASSMGTTGKDEQYF
TGTGCCAGTAGTATGGGGACAACGGGAAAGGACGAGCAGTACTTC
>.|TRBV2|TRBJ2-7|.
CANRRQRDTYEQYF
TGTGCCAACCGGCGCCAGCGGGACACCTACGAGCAGTACTTC
>.|TRBV7-2|TRBJ2-7|TRBD2
CASSLDSASGGGEQYF
TGTGCCAGCAGCTTAGATTCGGCTAGCGGGGGAGGGGAGCAGTACTTC
>few|TRBV5-5|TRBJ1-5|.
CASSYTLVGQRRPEPQHF
TGTGCCAGCAGCTATACCTTGGTAGGTCAACGGCGGCCTGAGCCCCAGCATTTT
>.|TRBV28|TRBJ2-1|TRBD2
CASSRGSGGLNNEQFF
TGTGCCAGCAGCCGAGGAAGCGGGGGTTTGAACAATGAGCAGTTCTTC
>.|TRBV25-1|TRBJ2-7|TRBD1
CASSQPLTGTGVYEQYF
TGTGCCAGCAGTCAACCTTTAACCGGGACAGGGGTGTACGAGCAGTACTTC
>.|TRBV5-6|TRBJ2-3|TRBD1
CASSLPGQGTDTQYF
TGTGCCAGCAGCTTACCGGGACAGGGTACAGATACGCAGTATTTT
>.|TRBV13|TRBJ2-5|TRBD2
CASSLASGAQETQYF
TGTGCCAGCAGCTTAGCTAGCGGGGCGCAAGAGACCCAGTACTTC
>.|TRBV28|TRBJ2-1|TRBD1
CASRGTGSAGYNEQFF
TGTGCCAGCAGGGGGACAGGATCGGCGGGCTACAATGAGCAGTTCTTC
>once|TRBV5-1|TRBJ2-2|TRBD1
CASSRTGVPGELFF
TGCGCCAGCAGCAGGACAGGGGTCCCCGGGGAGCTGTTTTTT
>.|TRBV28|TRBJ2-7|TRBD2
CASSTGTSGVYEQYF
TGTGCCAGCAGTACCGGGACTAGCGGGGTCTACGAGCAGTACTTC
>.|TRBV7-2|TRBJ2-1|TRBD2
CASSSLAGGPWDEQFF
TGTGCCAGCAGCTCATTAGCGGGAGGGCCCTGGGATGAGCAGTTCTTC
>.|TRBV7-2|TRBJ2-3|.
CASSLNLGLADTQYF
TGTGCCAGCAGCTTAAATCTAGGTTTAGCAGATACGCAGTATTTT
>.|TRBV14|TRBJ2-3|TRBD2
CASSRWLAGGATDTQYF
TGTGCCAGCAGCCGATGGCTAGCGGGGGGAGCAACAGATACGCAGTATTTT
>.|TRBV6-1|TRBJ1-6|.
CASSEGGGYNSPLHF
TGTGCCAGCAGTGAAGGGGGGGGATATAATTCACCCCTCCACTTT
>.|TRBV3-1/TRBV3-2|TRBJ2-3|TRBD1
CASSRGTGGYTGTQYF
TGTGCCAGCAGCCGTGGGACAGGGGGTTACACGGGTACGCAGTATTTT
>.|TRBV11-2|TRBJ1-2|TRBD1
CASSPDRDYGYTF
TGTGCCAGCAGCCCAGACAGGGATTATGGCTACACCTTC
>.|TRBV6-6|TRBJ1-1|TRBD1
CASEPTGGNTEAFF
TGTGCCAGCGAACCCACAGGGGGGAACACTGAAGCTTTCTTT
>once|TRBV7-9|TRBJ1-2|.
CASSLAYGGAGYGYTF
TGTGCCAGCAGCTTAGCGTACGGGGGAGCGGGCTATGGCTACACCTTC